What follows are 22 T cell receptor beta chains derived from one specimen sequenced in a study of cytomegalovirus exposure and HLA in healthy donors. Vbeta (60) and Jbeta (13) primers were used in the PCR. The table came from immunoSEQ multiplex PCR; TCRdb's copy has only in-frame clones and leaves some out. The sample has about 140,000 clones; around 57% are singletons. Sample: PBMCs. These receptors originate from a male donor in good health and CMV-seronegative.

This clone was counted between two and nine times. V gene TRBV5-1 combines with J gene TRBJ2-7, with D maybe TRBD1 (5 bases). Germline V gene lookup returns CDR1 SGHRS and CDR2 YFSETQ. V was trimmed by 4 bases and J by 0 bases, leaving 8 bases between them. This CDR3 is 13 amino acids long. The CDR3 sequence: CASSQGSSYEQYF. CDR3 bases: TGCGCCAGCAGCCAGGGCAGCTCCTACGAGCAGTACTTC.

The chain uses TRBV28 and TRBJ1-1; 8 bases line up with TRBD1. The CDR3 runs 15 residues. Germline lookup yields CDR1 MDHEN and CDR2 SYDVKM. V lost 6 bases to trimming and J lost 2 bases; unmatched junction nucleotides: 8. CDR3 sequence reads: CASSPTGGKNTEAFF. In nucleotides, the CDR3 is TGTGCCAGCAGCCCTACAGGGGGGAAAAACACTGAAGCTTTCTTT.

The V and J genes are TRBV7-8 and TRBJ2-1; 7 bases map to TRBD1. The germline gives CDR1 SGHVS, CDR2 FQNEAQ. The CDR3 runs to 15 residues. V lost 8 bases, J lost 6 bases, and 13 bases stayed unmatched. The CDR3 sequence is CASERTGQLGNEQFF. CDR3 coding DNA: TGTGCCAGCGAGAGAACGGGACAGTTGGGCAATGAGCAGTTCTTC.

A note on this clone: Within the sample, other DNA sequences also encode this same CDR3. The V gene is TRBV6-6, the J gene TRBJ1-6, with D unresolved. V was trimmed by 6 bases and J by 4 bases, leaving 7 bases between them. CDR1 and CDR2 (germline): MNHNY, SVGAGI (reference sequence). This CDR3 is built from 13 residues. The CDR3 protein is CASSHSYNSPLHF. As DNA, the CDR3 is TGTGCCAGCAGCCACAGTTATAATTCACCCCTCCACTTT.

In this sample, this clone turned up a few times. This sequence joins TRBV9 and TRBJ2-3, with D possibly being TRBD2 (7 bases). Trimming left V 4 bases short and J 0 bases short, with 15 bases between. Germline CDR1 reads SGDLS; CDR2 reads YYNGEE. CDR3 length: 16 amino acids. CDR3 bases: TGTGCCAGCAGCCCTAGAGGGGGGGATAGCACAGATACGCAGTATTTT. Its translation is CASSPRGGDSTDTQYF.

This clone was found a few times. CDR3 sequence: CASSSYRDRGLNEQFF. CDR3 nucleotide sequence: TGTGCCAGCAGCTCGTACCGGGACAGGGGGCTCAATGAGCAGTTCTTC. This chain joins TRBV11-2 and TRBJ2-1; 12 nucleotides agree with TRBD1. The CDR3 contains 16 residues. From germline, CDR1 is SGHAT and CDR2 FQNNGV. V lost 4 bases and J lost 6; bases outside the gene matches: 7.

V gene TRBV5-1 combines with J gene TRBJ2-7, with TRBD1 identical over 9 bases. The V gene's germline CDR1 is SGHRS and CDR2 YFSETQ. This CDR3 is built from 12 residues. V dropped 5 bases and J dropped 7; count of bases not matched to a gene: 4. CDR3 loop: CASSWTGEEQYF. The CDR3 nucleotides read TGCGCCAGCAGTTGGACAGGGGAAGAGCAGTACTTC.

The V gene is TRBV5-8, the J gene TRBJ1-4, with 8 positions matching TRBD1. Trimming took 7 bases from V and 8 from J; bases not matched to a gene: 10. The germline CDR1 and CDR2 sequences are SGHTS and YDEGEE. CDR3 length: 14 residues. In DNA form, the CDR3 reads TGTGCCAGCGCCCTGACAGGGGCCATCGAAAAACTGTTTTTT. It translates to CASALTGAIEKLFF.

CDR3 bases: TGTGCCAGCAGCTTTAATAACCCCGTGGACAGTCAGACCTACAATGAGCAGTTCTTC. The encoded protein is CASSFNNPVDSQTYNEQFF. The J gene is TRBJ2-1, the V gene TRBV13; D may be TRBD1 (6 bases). The CDR3 has 19 residues. Germline loops: CDR1 PRHDT, CDR2 FYEKMQ (reference sequence). Trimming took 3 bases from V and 2 from J, leaving 23 bases between them.

The rearrangement joins TRBV30 to TRBJ2-7, with a weak D call TRBD1 (5 bases). Trimming took 2 bases from V and 9 from J, leaving 17 bases between them. This CDR3 comprises 13 residues. CDR1 is GTSNPN and CDR2 is SVGIG in the germline V gene (reference sequence). Written as DNA, the CDR3 is TGTGCCTGGAGTCCAGGCAGGGAAGGCGGGCAGTACTTC. The encoded protein is CAWSPGREGGQYF. The whole variable domain, filled in from reference TRBV30 and TRBJ2-7, reads SQTIHQWPATLVQPVGSPLSLECTVEGTSNPNLYWYRQAAGRGLQLLFYSVGIGQISSEVPQNLSASRPQDRQFILSSKKLLLSDSGFYLCAWSPGREGGQYFGPGTRLTVT.

This chain links TRBV29-1 with TRBJ2-5, with a tentative D call TRBD2 (6 bases). Germline CDR1 SQVTM, CDR2 ANQGSEA. The V gene lost 0 bases and the J gene lost 5 bases, with 22 bases spanning the gap. CDR3 length: 17 amino acids. CDR3 in DNA: TGCAGCGTTGAAGACGACGGTAGCGGAGGTGTTTTCGAGACCCAGTACTTC. Translating it yields CSVEDDGSGGVFETQYF.

The chain joins TRBV11-2 to TRBJ1-1, with TRBD1 as a possible D gene (5 bases). The CDR3 runs 16 residues. CDR1 SGHAT and CDR2 FQNNGV come from the germline V gene. V dropped 1 base and J dropped 0 bases, with 12 bases sitting between them. The CDR3: CASSLGGGVVNTEAFF. The CDR3 DNA follows: TGTGCCAGCAGCTTAGGGGGGGGAGTAGTGAACACTGAAGCTTTCTTT. Drawing the rest from reference TRBV11-2 and TRBJ1-1, the complete variable domain is EAGVAQSPRYKIIEKRQSVAFWCNPISGHATLYWYQQILGQGPKLLIQFQNNGVVDDSQLPKDRFSAERLKGVDSTLKIQPAKLEDSAVYLCASSLGGGVVNTEAFFGQGTRLTVV.

This chain connects TRBV10-3 to TRBJ1-1; a possible D gene is TRBD1 (5 bases). From germline, CDR1 is ENHRY and CDR2 SYGVKD. Trimming removed 6 bases at V and 0 bases at J, with 11 bases between. This CDR3 has 14 residues. The CDR3 DNA follows: TGTGCCATCAGCACAGGCTCCTTGAACACTGAAGCTTTCTTT. Its protein is CAISTGSLNTEAFF.

V usage is TRBV6-5 and J usage is TRBJ1-1; D is unresolved. The V end was cut by 0 bases, the J end by 0 bases, with 8 bases between. This CDR3 spans 15 amino acids. In germline, CDR1 is MNHEY, CDR2 SVGAGI. DNA of the CDR3: TGTGCCAGCAGTTACTCGGAGGGTTTGAACACTGAAGCTTTCTTT. Amino acid sequence: CASSYSEGLNTEAFF.

This clone has a handful of counts. The V gene is TRBV28, the J gene TRBJ1-4, with D possibly matching TRBD1 (6 bases). Between the trimmed V and J ends, which lost 5 bases and 7 bases, there was a span of 11 bases. Germline V gene data show CDR1 as MDHEN and CDR2 as SYDVKM. This CDR3 has 13 amino acids. In DNA form, the CDR3 reads TGTGCCAGCAGTGCCCGGACAGCTGAAAAACTGTTTTTT. Its translation: CASSARTAEKLFF.

This clone was observed a few times. This chain links TRBV4-1 with TRBJ2-6, with 9 bases matching TRBD1. The CDR3 has 19 residues. J gave up 1 base and V 0 bases, and 7 bases lay outside the gene matches. CDR1 is MGHRA, CDR2 YSYEKL, per germline. The DNA of the CDR3 is TGCGCCAGCAGCCAAGATCAGGGGACAGGGTGGTCTGGGGCCAACGTCCTGACTTTC. It specifies CASSQDQGTGWSGANVLTF.

The sample holds a few counts of this clone. The chain is built from TRBV5-1 and TRBJ1-1, with D unclear. This CDR3 contains 14 residues. Germline V gene lookup returns CDR1 SGHRS and CDR2 YFSETQ. V gave up 2 bases and J gave up 0 bases, with 8 bases separating them. The CDR3 coding sequence is TGCGCCAGCAGCTTAGAGTTCATGAACACTGAAGCTTTCTTT. This codes for CASSLEFMNTEAFF.

This clone was counted between two and nine times. The chain uses TRBV7-3 and TRBJ2-3; 10 nucleotides line up with TRBD2. The CDR3 is made up of 18 amino acids. J lost 2 bases, V lost 5 bases, and 13 bases had no gene match. Germline lookup yields CDR1 SGHTA and CDR2 FQGTGA. CDR3 sequence reads: CASSRATGAGGPTDTQYF. Here the CDR3 DNA reads TGTGCCAGCAGCCGGGCTACGGGAGCGGGGGGGCCCACAGATACGCAGTATTTT. The entire variable domain, with the rest obtained from reference TRBV7-3 and TRBJ2-3, is as follows: GAGVSQTPSNKVTEKGKYVELRCDPISGHTALYWYRQSLGQGPEFLIYFQGTGAADDSGLPNDRFFAVRPEGSVSTLKIQRTERGDSAVYLCASSRATGAGGPTDTQYFGPGTRLTVL.

The V and J genes are TRBV6-4 and TRBJ1-3; tentative D call: TRBD1 (6 bases). The CDR3 covers 17 residues. Germline V gene sequence: CDR1 MRHNA, CDR2 SNTAGT. Deletions cut 0 bases from V and 1 base from J, with 13 bases between. DNA of the CDR3: TGTGCCAGCAGTGACTCGGTCAGGGGAAGTTCTGGAAACACCATATATTTT. Protein product: CASSDSVRGSSGNTIYF.

This chain connects TRBV19 to TRBJ1-1; D is possibly TRBD1 (6 bases). The germline V and J ends were trimmed by 5 bases and 1 base, with 11 bases remaining between them. Germline V lookup: CDR1 LNHDA, CDR2 SQIVND (reference sequence). The CDR3 consists of 14 residues. As DNA, the CDR3 is TGTGCCAGTAGTGTCCTAGGGGGGAACACTGAAGCTTTCTTT. Translating it yields CASSVLGGNTEAFF.

This chain connects TRBV4-2 to TRBJ2-1; 9 nucleotides align to TRBD1. Germline CDR1 and CDR2: LGHNA and YNFKEQ. Germline trimming cut 4 bases from V and 6 bases from J; bases unmatched to any gene: 10. There are 16 residues in the CDR3. The CDR3 DNA reads TGTGCCAGCAGCCCCACCCTAGGGACAGGGAGCAATGAGCAGTTCTTC. It is translated as CASSPTLGTGSNEQFF.

This clone has only a few counts. This chain uses TRBV19 with TRBJ1-1, with 7 bases identical to TRBD1. The length of the CDR3 is 16 residues. Germline V gives CDR1 LNHDA, CDR2 SQIVND (reference sequence). The V and J ends lost 7 bases and 1 base, in that order; junction bases with no gene match: 12. CDR3 in amino acids: CASTPRTGGTNTEAFF. The CDR3 DNA follows: TGTGCCAGTACCCCTCGGACAGGAGGGACGAACACTGAAGCTTTCTTT.